This TCR beta chain was sequenced during a study of cytomegalovirus exposure and HLA in healthy donors. Findings and caveats of the study: HLA allele associations emerged for some 16,000 TCR beta sequences in a later analysis, at 0.05 false discovery rate. Later analysis reportedly placed an Asian-associated ancestry cluster below the roughly 680-donor mean in N-insertions.

PCR involved 60 Vbeta and 13 Jbeta primers. Sequenced by immunoSEQ multiplex PCR; TCRdb stores in-frame clones only, minus some. Altogether some 150,000 clones are present, approximately 80% being singletons, with the ten largest covering roughly 4.5%. Concerning this clone itself: Its antigen remains unknown.

Source material: PBMCs. The receptor comes from a woman aged 45 to 65 in good health and CMV-seropositive.

This CDR3 reads CASSSSSGADRPSSYEQYF. In DNA form, the CDR3 reads TGCGCCAGCAGCTCCTCCTCCGGCGCAGACAGGCCCAGCTCCTACGAGCAGTACTTC. The rearrangement links TRBV5-1 to TRBJ2-7; tentatively, D is TRBD1 (6 bases). With 3 bases removed from V and 0 bases from J, the gap between germline ends came to 25 bases. The CDR3 has 19 residues. Germline V lookup: CDR1 SGHRS, CDR2 YFSETQ.